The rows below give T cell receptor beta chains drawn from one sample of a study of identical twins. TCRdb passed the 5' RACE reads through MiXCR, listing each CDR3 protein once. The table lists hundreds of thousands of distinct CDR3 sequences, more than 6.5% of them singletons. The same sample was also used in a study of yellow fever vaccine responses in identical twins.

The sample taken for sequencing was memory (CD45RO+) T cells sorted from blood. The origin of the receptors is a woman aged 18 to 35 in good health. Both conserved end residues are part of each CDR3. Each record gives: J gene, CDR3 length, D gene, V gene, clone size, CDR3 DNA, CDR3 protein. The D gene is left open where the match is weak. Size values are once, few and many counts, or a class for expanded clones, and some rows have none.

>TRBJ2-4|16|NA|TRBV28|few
TGTGCCAGCAGTTTAGATTCGGGGCTAGCCAAAAACATTCAGTACTTC
CASSLDSGLAKNIQYF
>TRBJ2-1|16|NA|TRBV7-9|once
TGTGCCAGCAGCTTAGTCCCTGGCGGGGTCAACAATGAGCAGTTCTTC
CASSLVPGGVNNEQFF
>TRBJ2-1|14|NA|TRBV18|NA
TGTGCCAGCTCGATAACAAGTAGGGCAAATGAGCAGTTCTTC
CASSITSRANEQFF
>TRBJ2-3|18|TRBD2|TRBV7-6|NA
TGTGCCAGCAGCTTAGCGGAGACTAGCGGGGGCAGCACAGATACGCAGTATTTT
CASSLAETSGGSTDTQYF
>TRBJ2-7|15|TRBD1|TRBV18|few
TGTGCCAGCTCACGAGCCGGGACAGGGGAGTACGAGCAGTACTTC
CASSRAGTGEYEQYF
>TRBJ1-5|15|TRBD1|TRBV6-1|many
TGTGCCAGCCGACAGGGGGCTAATAGCAATCAGCCCCAGCATTTT
CASRQGANSNQPQHF
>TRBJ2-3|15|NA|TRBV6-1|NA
TGTGCCAGCACTCAGAGCGGGTTTAGCACAGATACGCAGTATTTT
CASTQSGFSTDTQYF
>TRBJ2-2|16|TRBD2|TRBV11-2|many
TGTGCCAGCAGTTCCAGAGGATACGGGAGGCCCGGGGAGCTGTTTTTT
CASSSRGYGRPGELFF
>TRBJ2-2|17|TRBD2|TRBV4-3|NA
TGCGCCAGCAGCCTAACCCTAGCGGGGGGGAACACCGGGGAGCTGTTTTTT
CASSLTLAGGNTGELFF
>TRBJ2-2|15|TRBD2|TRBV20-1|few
TGCAGTGCGGAATGGGGGGGACTAGCGACCGGGGAGCTGTTTTTT
CSAEWGGLATGELFF
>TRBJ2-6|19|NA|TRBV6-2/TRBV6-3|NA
TGTGCCAGCAGACACCGGGACATCGCGCTGAGCTCTGGGGCCAACGTCCTGACTTTC
CASRHRDIALSSGANVLTF
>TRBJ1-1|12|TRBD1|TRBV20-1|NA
TGCAGTGCGGGACAGAGGGAGACTGAAGCTTTCTTT
CSAGQRETEAFF
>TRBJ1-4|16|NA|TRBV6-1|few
TGTGCCAGCAGTAGGTCCAGGGCTCACGGGAGTGAAAAACTGTTTTTT
CASSRSRAHGSEKLFF
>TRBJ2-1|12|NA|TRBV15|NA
TGTGCCACCAGCAGAGGAACACGAGAGCAGTTCTTC
CATSRGTREQFF
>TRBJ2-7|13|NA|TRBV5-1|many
TGCGCCAGCAAGTATGACAGTTCCTACGAGCAGTACTTC
CASKYDSSYEQYF
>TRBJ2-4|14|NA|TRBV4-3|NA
TGCGCCAGCAGCCAAGATCTTTCAGAAAACATTCAGTACTTC
CASSQDLSENIQYF
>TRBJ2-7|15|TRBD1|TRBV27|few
TGTGCCAGCAGTGTCGGGACAGGGGGCGAGTACGAGCAGTACTTC
CASSVGTGGEYEQYF
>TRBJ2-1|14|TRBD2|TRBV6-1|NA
TGTGCCAGCGCTAGTCTAGCGGGATTCTATGAGCAGTTCTTC
CASASLAGFYEQFF
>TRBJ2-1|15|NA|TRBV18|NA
TGTGCCAGCTCACCACCAGGGAGGCCAGGCAATGAGCAGTTCTTC
CASSPPGRPGNEQFF
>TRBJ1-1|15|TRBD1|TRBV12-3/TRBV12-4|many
TGTGCCAGCAGTTCTCGGACAGGTGGGAACACTGAAGCTTTCTTT
CASSSRTGGNTEAFF
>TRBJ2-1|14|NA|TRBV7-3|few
TGTGCCAGCAGCCCCGATAAAGGGTCAGGTGAGCAGTTCTTC
CASSPDKGSGEQFF
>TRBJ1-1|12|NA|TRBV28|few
TGTGCCAGCAGCATTCTTCGAGGTGGAGCTTTCTTT
CASSILRGGAFF
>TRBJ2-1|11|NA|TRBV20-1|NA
TGCAGTGCTCTTCGGAACAATGAGCAGTTCTTC
CSALRNNEQFF
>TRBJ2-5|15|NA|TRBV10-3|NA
TGTGCCATCAGTGAGTCGACTCGGGGAGGAGAGACCCAGTACTTC
CAISESTRGGETQYF
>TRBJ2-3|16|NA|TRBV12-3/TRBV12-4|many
TGTGCCAGCACCTCTCTCTCGGGACTGAGCACAGATACGCAGTATTTT
CASTSLSGLSTDTQYF
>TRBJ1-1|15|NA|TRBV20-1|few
TGCAGTGCTAGAGCCCCGACAGGTGTGAACACTGAAGCTTTCTTT
CSARAPTGVNTEAFF
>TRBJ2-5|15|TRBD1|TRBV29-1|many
TGCAGCGGTGGGACAGGGGTCGTCAATCAAGAGACCCAGTACTTC
CSGGTGVVNQETQYF
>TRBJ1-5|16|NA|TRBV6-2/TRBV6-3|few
TGTGCCACCTTACCTTGGGGGCCGGATAGCAATCAGCCCCAGCATTTT
CATLPWGPDSNQPQHF
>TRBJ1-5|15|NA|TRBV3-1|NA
TGTGCCAGCAGCCCTTACCCCGGAGAGGATCAGCCCCAGCATTTT
CASSPYPGEDQPQHF
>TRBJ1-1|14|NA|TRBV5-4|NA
TGTGCCATCAGCCCCGGGCCTGAGAACACTGAAGCTTTCTTT
CAISPGPENTEAFF
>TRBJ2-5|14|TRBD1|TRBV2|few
TGTGCCAGCAGTTCCGACAGGGGTGGAGGGACCCAGTACTTC
CASSSDRGGGTQYF
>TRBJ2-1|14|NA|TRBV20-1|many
TGCAGTGCACCCCCGCTGGGCTACTACAATGAGCAGTTCTTC
CSAPPLGYYNEQFF
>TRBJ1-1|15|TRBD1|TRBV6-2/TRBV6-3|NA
TGTGCCAGCAGTTACCCCGACAGGGGGAACACTGAAGCTTTCTTT
CASSYPDRGNTEAFF
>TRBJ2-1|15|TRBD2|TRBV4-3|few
TGCGCCAGCAGCCAACCGGGACTAGCAGGCAATGAGCAGTTCTTC
CASSQPGLAGNEQFF
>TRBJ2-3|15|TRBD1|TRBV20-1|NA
TGCAGTGCTAGGGACAGGTTACGGACCACAGATACGCAGTATTTT
CSARDRLRTTDTQYF
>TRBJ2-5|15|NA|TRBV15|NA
TGTGCCACCAGCAGAGATGGGATTAACCAAGAGACCCAGTACTTC
CATSRDGINQETQYF
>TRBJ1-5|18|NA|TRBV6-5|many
TGTGCCAGCAGTTACTCGCGCGCCGGACAGCTCATCCACAAGCCCCAGCATTTT
CASSYSRAGQLIHKPQHF